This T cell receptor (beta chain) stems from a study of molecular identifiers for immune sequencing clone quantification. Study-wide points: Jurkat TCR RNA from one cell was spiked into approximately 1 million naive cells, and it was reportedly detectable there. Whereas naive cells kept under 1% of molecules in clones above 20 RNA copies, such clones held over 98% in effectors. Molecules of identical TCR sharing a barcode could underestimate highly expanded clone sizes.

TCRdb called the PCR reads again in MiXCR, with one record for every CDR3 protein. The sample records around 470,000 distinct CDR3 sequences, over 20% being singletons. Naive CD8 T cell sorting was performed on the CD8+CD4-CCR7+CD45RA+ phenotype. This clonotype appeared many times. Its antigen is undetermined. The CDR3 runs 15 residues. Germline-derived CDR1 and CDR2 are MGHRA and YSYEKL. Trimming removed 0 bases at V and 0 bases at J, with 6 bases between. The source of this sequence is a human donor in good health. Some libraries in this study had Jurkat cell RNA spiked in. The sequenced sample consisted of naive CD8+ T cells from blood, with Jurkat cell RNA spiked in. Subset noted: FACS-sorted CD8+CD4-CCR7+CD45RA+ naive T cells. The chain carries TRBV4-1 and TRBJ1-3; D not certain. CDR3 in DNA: TGCGCCAGCAGCCAAGATTTCGCCTCTGGAAACACCATATATTTT. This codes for CASSQDFASGNTIYF.